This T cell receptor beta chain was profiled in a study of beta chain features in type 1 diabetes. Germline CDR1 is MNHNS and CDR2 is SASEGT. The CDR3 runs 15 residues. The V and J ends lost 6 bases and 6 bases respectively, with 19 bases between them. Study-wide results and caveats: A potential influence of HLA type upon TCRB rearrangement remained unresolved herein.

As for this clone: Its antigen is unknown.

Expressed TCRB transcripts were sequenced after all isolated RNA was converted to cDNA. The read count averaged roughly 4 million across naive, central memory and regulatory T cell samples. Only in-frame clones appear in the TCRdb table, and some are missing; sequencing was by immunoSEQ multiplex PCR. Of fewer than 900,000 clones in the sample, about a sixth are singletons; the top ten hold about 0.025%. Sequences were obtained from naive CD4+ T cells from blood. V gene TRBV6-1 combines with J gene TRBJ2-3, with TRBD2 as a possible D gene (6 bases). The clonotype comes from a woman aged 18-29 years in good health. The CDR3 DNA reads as TGTGCCAGCAGAGTAACCCTAGCGACGGAGGATACGCAGTATTTT. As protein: CASRVTLATEDTQYF.